This T cell receptor (beta chain) appears in the sequencing data of a study of blood T cell repertoires in COVID-19. V shed 4 bases and J shed 1 base, with 11 bases lying between them. This CDR3 has 14 amino acids. CDR1 SGHRS and CDR2 YFSETQ come from the germline V gene. Generated by immunoSEQ multiplex PCR, the TCRdb table keeps only in-frame clones and is missing some. The sample holds fewer than 300,000 clones, roughly 85% seen once. Sequenced: peripheral blood. V and J are TRBV5-1 and TRBJ1-1, with D uncertain. This receptor was obtained from a human donor in a cohort sampled during active COVID-19. The CDR3 is CASSMRQTNTEAFF. The CDR3 DNA is TGCGCCAGCAGCATGAGACAAACGAACACTGAAGCTTTCTTT.